One sample yielded the 26 T cell receptor beta chains listed below, sequenced in a study of T cells after posttransplantation cyclophosphamide. Sequencing was performed with immunoSEQ multiplex PCR; in TCRdb, only in-frame clones are kept and a portion is missing. The top ten hold around 0.25% of the sample, which has 9,500 to 10,000 clones, nearly 98% seen once. Cells defined as naive were viable CD3+CD4+ or CD3+CD8+ and CCR7+CD45RA+CD45RO-CD95-CD27+CD28+. Input material: naive CD4+ T cells sorted from PBMCs. These receptor sequences come from an older woman in good health, CMV-negative, and a related stem cell transplant donor.

The chain uses TRBV18 and TRBJ1-2, with D possibly matching TRBD1 (5 bases). CDR3 length: 15 residues. CDR1 is KGHSH and CDR2 is LQKENI in the germline V gene. Trimming took off 2 bases at V and 2 bases at J, with 12 bases between the two ends. The CDR3 DNA follows: TGTGCCAGCTCACCAATGGTAGGGGTCAACTATGGCTACACCTTC. Protein: CASSPMVGVNYGYTF.

The genes are TRBV7-9 and TRBJ2-4; D is uncertain. Trimming stripped 5 bases from V and 3 bases from J, with 11 bases between. The CDR3 extends over 14 amino acids. Germline assignment: CDR1 SEHNR and CDR2 FQNEAQ (reference sequence). The chain's CDR3 is CASSPQAYKNIQYF. CDR3 coding DNA: TGTGCCAGCAGCCCCCAAGCTTACAAAAACATTCAGTACTTC.

This clone occurred once. The chain links TRBV11-3 to TRBJ2-5, with TRBD2 identical over 9 bases. The junction had 10 bases not matched to a gene; V was cut back by 1 base and J by 7 bases. The germline gives CDR1 SGHNT, CDR2 YENEEA. The length of the CDR3 is 16 residues. The CDR3 sequence: CASSLGGGRAGGTQYF. CDR3 in DNA: TGTGCCAGCAGCTTAGGCGGCGGGAGGGCCGGCGGGACCCAGTACTTC. Full variable domain (outside the CDR3, taken from reference TRBV11-3 and TRBJ2-5): EAGVVQSPRYKIIEKKQPVAFWCNPISGHNTLYWYLQNLGQGPELLIRYENEEAVDDSQLPKDRFSAERLKGVDSTLKIQPAELGDSAVYLCASSLGGGRAGGTQYFGPGTRLLVL.

This chain links TRBV6-6 with TRBJ1-4; D not resolved. V lost 2 bases and J 8 bases, leaving 9 bases between the germline ends. The CDR3 is 13 residues long. The germline gives CDR1 MNHNY, CDR2 SVGAGI (reference sequence). The CDR3 is CASSYRLAEKLFF. In DNA form, the CDR3 reads TGTGCCAGCAGTTACCGCCTGGCCGAAAAACTGTTTTTT.

Concerning this clone itself: One end of the junction does not line up with germline, which may come from a read error. Other DNA sequences of this sample code for an identical CDR3. This rearrangement joins TRBV5-1 to TRBJ1-6; tentative D call: TRBD1 (5 bases). Per germline, CDR1 SGHRS and CDR2 YFSETQ. This CDR3 is 15 amino acids long. CDR3 nucleotides: TGCGCCAGCAGCTTGATCCGGGGGGGGGATTCCCCCCTCCACTTT. Protein: CASSLIRGGDSPLHF.

This chain connects TRBV6-5 to TRBJ2-5; weak D call: TRBD2 (6 bases). The CDR3 runs to 13 residues. V dropped 6 bases and J dropped 5 bases, with 13 bases sitting between them. CDR1 is MNHEY, CDR2 SVGAGI, per germline. CDR3 sequence reads: CASSYGGMETQYF. The CDR3 DNA reads TGTGCCAGCAGCTACGGAGGGATGGAGACCCAGTACTTC.

The table lists this clone with a few counts. V usage is TRBV10-3 and J usage is TRBJ1-3; no definite D call. Deletions cut 10 bases from V and 0 bases from J, with 13 bases between. The length of the CDR3 is 14 residues. Germline lookup yields CDR1 ENHRY and CDR2 SYGVKD. The CDR3 reads CATLSGLSGNTIYF. In nucleotides, the CDR3 is TGTGCCACCCTTAGCGGCCTCTCTGGAAACACCATATATTTT.

The chain recombines TRBV19 with TRBJ2-1; weak D call: TRBD2 (5 bases). This CDR3 is 15 amino acids long. V shed 4 bases and J shed 7 bases, with 17 bases lying between them. Germline V gene sequence: CDR1 LNHDA, CDR2 SQIVND (reference sequence). CDR3 region: CASSSGPSGRNEQFF. In DNA form, the CDR3 reads TGTGCCAGTAGTAGCGGACCATCGGGGAGAAATGAGCAGTTCTTC. Full variable domain (remainder filled in from reference TRBV19 and TRBJ2-1): DGGITQSPKYLFRKEGQNVTLSCEQNLNHDAMYWYRQDPGQGLRLIYYSQIVNDFQKGDIAEGYSVSREKKESFPLTVTSAQKNPTAFYLCASSSGPSGRNEQFFGPGTRLTVL.

The genes are TRBV5-1 and TRBJ2-5, with 9 bases that match TRBD2. This CDR3 comprises 16 residues. Germline values: CDR1 SGHRS, CDR2 YFSETQ. Trimming cost V 0 bases and J 2 bases; bases outside gene matches: 5. CDR3 region: CASSLGLAVGQETQYF. CDR3 in DNA: TGCGCCAGCAGCTTGGGACTAGCGGTGGGGCAAGAGACCCAGTACTTC. Drawing the rest from reference TRBV5-1 and TRBJ2-5, the complete variable domain is KAGVTQTPRYLIKTRGQQVTLSCSPISGHRSVSWYQQTPGQGLQFLFEYFSETQRNKGNFPGRFSGRQFSNSRSEMNVSTLELGDSALYLCASSLGLAVGQETQYFGPGTRLLVL.

This chain joins TRBV28 and TRBJ1-2, with no clear D. Trimming cost V 7 bases and J 1 base, with 10 bases left between them. This CDR3 comprises 13 residues. Per the germline V gene, CDR1 is MDHEN and CDR2 is SYDVKM. CDR3 DNA: TGTGCCAGCATCTCCCCGAGTAACTATGGCTACACCTTC. This gives the protein CASISPSNYGYTF.

The chain carries TRBV19 and TRBJ2-2, with 15 positions matching TRBD2. The CDR3 length is 17 residues. Germline V lookup: CDR1 LNHDA, CDR2 SQIVND (reference sequence). The V gene end was trimmed by 7 bases and the J gene end by 7 bases; junction bases not matched to a gene: 10. DNA of the CDR3: TGTGCCAGTACCGATAGGACTAGCGGGAGGGTCGGCGGGGAGCTGTTTTTT. Amino acids: CASTDRTSGRVGGELFF. The full variable domain, its missing parts supplied by reference TRBV19 and TRBJ2-2, is DGGITQSPKYLFRKEGQNVTLSCEQNLNHDAMYWYRQDPGQGLRLIYYSQIVNDFQKGDIAEGYSVSREKKESFPLTVTSAQKNPTAFYLCASTDRTSGRVGGELFFGEGSRLTVL.

The V and J genes are TRBV6-1 and TRBJ1-4; D call uncertain. The CDR3 has 15 residues. The germline CDR1 and CDR2 sequences are MNHNS and SASEGT. V was clipped by 1 base and J by 0 bases, with 6 bases between them. The CDR3 nucleotides read TGTGCCAGCAGTGAAGGGCTTGCAACTAATGAAAAACTGTTTTTT. Its translation: CASSEGLATNEKLFF.

The chain uses TRBV21-1 and TRBJ2-7; TRBD1 was called by the table and not checked on the DNA. TRBV21-1 is termed a pseudogene. This CDR3 is built from 18 residues. The CDR3 sequence is CASSKWLEDRASSYEQYV. In DNA form, the CDR3 reads TGTGCCAGCAGCAAGTGGCTTGAGGACAGGGCAAGCTCCTACGAGCAGTACGTC.

The chain employs TRBV28 and TRBJ1-5, with 9 nucleotides matching TRBD1. After removal of 4 bases from V and 2 bases from J, the junction contained 6 bases not matched to a gene. The CDR3 loop spans 16 amino acids. CDR1 and CDR2 from the germline V gene are MDHEN and SYDVKM. CDR3 residues: CASSYYRGLGNQPQHF. Written as DNA, the CDR3 is TGTGCCAGCAGTTACTACAGGGGGCTAGGCAATCAGCCCCAGCATTTT.

V usage is TRBV5-4 and J usage is TRBJ1-1; D is possibly TRBD1 (6 bases). Germline assignment: CDR1 SGHNT and CDR2 YYREEE (reference sequence). Between the trimmed V and J ends, which lost 6 bases and 11 bases, there was a span of 23 bases. The length of the CDR3 is 14 residues. The CDR3 coding sequence is TGTGCCAGCAAATCGCTGCCACAGGGCGTAGGTGCTTTCTTT. This sequence encodes CASKSLPQGVGAFF.

V and J are TRBV19 and TRBJ2-5, with TRBD1 as a possible D gene (6 bases). Trimming removed 3 bases from V and 4 bases from J, with 12 bases in between. Germline values: CDR1 LNHDA, CDR2 SQIVND (reference sequence). CDR3 length equals 14 residues. The CDR3 DNA reads TGTGCCAGTAGTATTGCTGGGGGCGGAGAGACCCAGTACTTC. The encoded protein is CASSIAGGGETQYF.

This clone appeared once. V is TRBV5-6 and J is TRBJ1-6, with D unresolved. The germline V and J ends were trimmed by 1 base and 9 bases, with 11 bases remaining between them. The CDR3 has 14 residues. In germline, CDR1 is SGHDT, CDR2 YYEEEE. The CDR3 nucleotides are TGTGCCAGCAGCTTGCCGACCCGGGGTTCACCCCTCCACTTT. Protein product: CASSLPTRGSPLHF.

This clone occurred once. This chain links TRBV6-5 with TRBJ2-1; TRBD2 might be the D (5 bases). V lost 4 bases and J lost 2, with 15 bases in between. Germline-derived CDR1 and CDR2 are MNHEY and SVGAGI. This CDR3 contains 16 residues. In nucleotides, the CDR3 is TGTGCCAGCAGTTCCCCTCGCCCGGGGACCTACAATGAGCAGTTCTTC. Residues: CASSSPRPGTYNEQFF.

The chain recombines TRBV2 with TRBJ2-1, with D perhaps matching TRBD1 (5 bases). Looked up from germline, CDR1 is SNHLY and CDR2 is FYNNEI. Trimming took 6 bases from V and 4 from J, leaving 16 bases between them. This CDR3 is built from 15 residues. DNA for the CDR3: TGTGCCAGCAGACCGACAGTAAATAATTACAATGAGCAGTTCTTC. Translating it yields CASRPTVNNYNEQFF.

This rearrangement joins TRBV27 to TRBJ1-1; D may be TRBD1 (5 bases). V was pared by 8 bases and J by 5 bases, with 18 bases between. There are 14 residues in the CDR3. The germline CDR1 and CDR2 sequences are MNHEY and SMNVEV (reference sequence). CDR3 sequence reads: CASGFQGVETEAFF. The CDR3 DNA reads TGTGCCAGCGGGTTCCAGGGCGTGGAGACTGAAGCTTTCTTT.

The J gene is TRBJ2-1, the V gene TRBV11-3; a possible D gene is TRBD2 (5 bases). Trimming shortened V by 1 base and J by 5 bases, and 12 bases separated the two germline ends. The CDR3 length is 15 residues. Germline loops: CDR1 SGHNT, CDR2 YENEEA. The CDR3 sequence is CASSLGGMRDNEQFF. CDR3 sequence (DNA): TGTGCCAGCAGCTTAGGTGGGATGAGGGACAATGAGCAGTTCTTC.

The chain combines TRBV19 with TRBJ2-3; D uncertain. The germline CDR1 and CDR2 sequences are LNHDA and SQIVND (reference sequence). Trimming took 4 bases from V and 1 from J, leaving 6 bases between them. The CDR3 sequence is 13 residues long. The CDR3 here is CASSTTRTDTQYF. CDR3 nucleotides: TGTGCCAGTAGTACTACTCGCACAGATACGCAGTATTTT.

The chain uses TRBV7-6 and TRBJ2-7; the match to TRBD2 covers 8 bases. The trim removed 5 bases at V and 2 bases at J, leaving 11 bases unmatched. Per the germline V gene, CDR1 is SGHVS and CDR2 is FNYEAQ. CDR3 length: 16 amino acids. CDR3 in amino acids: CASSPSGGGTPYEQYF. The CDR3 DNA sequence: TGTGCCAGCAGCCCGTCCGGGGGGGGGACCCCCTACGAGCAGTACTTC.

This chain uses TRBV28 with TRBJ2-3; TRBD1 aligns across 9 bases. Germline loops: CDR1 MDHEN, CDR2 SYDVKM. This CDR3 comprises 15 residues. J lost 6 bases, V lost 5 bases, and 9 bases had no gene match. CDR3 amino acids: CASSGGGQGRDTQYF. The CDR3 region has the DNA TGTGCCAGCAGTGGCGGGGGACAGGGTAGGGATACGCAGTATTTT.

CDR3 sequence: CASTGGGGVGGLGPQHF. For the CDR3, the DNA is TGTGCCAGCACCGGGGGGGGAGGGGTCGGGGGGCTGGGGCCCCAGCATTTT. This chain uses TRBV2 with TRBJ1-5; a possible D gene is TRBD1 (6 bases). V lost 7 bases, J lost 9 bases, and 28 bases lay in between. Germline V lookup: CDR1 SNHLY, CDR2 FYNNEI. CDR3 size: 17 residues.

This chain joins TRBV30 and TRBJ2-7; 8 positions match TRBD1. The CDR3 covers 12 residues. J lost 9 bases, V lost 0 bases, and 4 bases had no gene match. Looked up from germline, CDR1 is GTSNPN and CDR2 is SVGIG (reference sequence). The CDR3 nucleotides are TGTGCCTGGAGTGTGATGCAGGGGGCGCAGTACTTC. Its translation: CAWSVMQGAQYF.